This T cell receptor beta chain was sequenced during a study of T cell changes during pregnancy in multiple sclerosis. The data were produced by immunoSEQ multiplex PCR, yet TCRdb's version contains in-frame clones alone and is incomplete. This repertoire shows approximately 60,000 clones, just under 90% found once; its top ten account for about 5.2%. Germline V gene lookup returns CDR1 LNHNV and CDR2 YYDKDF (reference sequence). Trimming shortened V by 1 base and J by 0 bases, and 13 bases separated the two germline ends. The CDR3 extends over 17 amino acids. The sequenced sample consisted of peripheral blood from another person, used as feeder cells. The chain joins TRBV15 to TRBJ2-1; no firm D call. The TCR sequence derives from a human donor whose cells served as feeder cells for cultures in a pregnancy study. CDR3 sequence: CATSRVYSPDSYNEQFF. CDR3 nucleotides: TGTGCCACCAGCAGAGTATATAGTCCCGACTCCTACAATGAGCAGTTCTTC.